These T cell receptor beta chains were read from a single sample in a study of control samples from healthy donors and cancer patients. The repertoire was sequenced with immunoSEQ multiplex PCR; TCRdb's copy has only in-frame clones and lacks some. The data show 150,000 to 180,000 clones, with about 94% seen just once and 5.5% to 6% held by the top ten. Sequencing used blood. These receptor sequences come from a man aged 40-49 years in good health. CDR3s include the opening cysteine and the closing phenylalanine or tryptophan. The D gene is left open where the match is weak. A row's size may be missing; if present it is once, few, many or a size class.

abundance: once; v_gene: TRBV27; j_gene: TRBJ1-2; d_gene: TRBD1; CDR3aa: CASGGTVDRLLYGYTF; CDR3nt: TGTGCCAGCGGTGGGACAGTCGACCGCCTACTCTATGGCTACACCTTC
abundance: -; v_gene: TRBV28; j_gene: TRBJ2-7; d_gene: -; CDR3aa: CASSGGRISSYEQYF; CDR3nt: TGTGCCAGCAGTGGGGGGAGGATTAGCTCCTACGAGCAGTACTTC
abundance: -; v_gene: TRBV21-1; j_gene: TRBJ1-4; d_gene: -; CDR3aa: CASNLGGDEKLFF; CDR3nt: TGTGCCAGCAACTTGGGGGGGGATGAAAAACTGTTTTTT
abundance: -; v_gene: TRBV18; j_gene: TRBJ1-2; d_gene: TRBD1; CDR3aa: CASSASGGYGYTF; CDR3nt: TGTGCCAGCTCAGCCTCAGGGGGGTATGGCTACACCTTC
abundance: once; v_gene: TRBV5-1; j_gene: TRBJ2-7; d_gene: -; CDR3aa: CASSLASSYEQYF; CDR3nt: TGCGCCAGCAGCTTGGCTAGCTCCTACGAGCAGTACTTC
abundance: -; v_gene: TRBV15; j_gene: TRBJ2-4; d_gene: -; CDR3aa: CATSSRQRGQSHIQYF; CDR3nt: TGTGCCACCAGTTCACGTCAGCGTGGACAGAGTCACATTCAGTACTTC
abundance: once; v_gene: TRBV6-5; j_gene: TRBJ1-4; d_gene: -; CDR3aa: CASGGPYPTNEKLFF; CDR3nt: TGTGCCTCGGGTGGGCCTTATCCAACTAATGAAAAACTGTTTTTT
abundance: -; v_gene: TRBV5-1; j_gene: TRBJ2-7; d_gene: -; CDR3aa: CASSLGGAGGSYEQYF; CDR3nt: TGCGCCAGCAGCTTGGGGGGGGCAGGGGGATCCTACGAGCAGTACTTC
abundance: -; v_gene: TRBV29-1; j_gene: TRBJ1-2; d_gene: -; CDR3aa: CSVERGAGGYTF; CDR3nt: TGCAGCGTTGAACGGGGGGCAGGAGGCTACACCTTC
abundance: few; v_gene: TRBV11-2; j_gene: TRBJ2-1; d_gene: TRBD2; CDR3aa: CASSLASASGGYEQFF; CDR3nt: TGTGCCAGCAGCTTAGCGTCGGCTAGCGGGGGCTATGAGCAGTTCTTC
abundance: -; v_gene: TRBV5-5; j_gene: TRBJ1-1; d_gene: TRBD1; CDR3aa: CASSFGPDRVANTEAFF; CDR3nt: TGTGCCAGCAGCTTCGGACCCGACAGGGTGGCCAACACTGAAGCTTTCTTT
abundance: once; v_gene: TRBV13; j_gene: TRBJ1-4; d_gene: -; CDR3aa: CASSPDLGGEKLFF; CDR3nt: TGTGCCAGCAGCCCGGACCTTGGGGGCGAAAAACTGTTTTTT
abundance: -; v_gene: TRBV6-5; j_gene: TRBJ2-1; d_gene: -; CDR3aa: CASSYGARGQNEQFF; CDR3nt: TGTGCCAGCAGTTACGGAGCGAGGGGCCAGAATGAGCAGTTCTTC
abundance: -; v_gene: TRBV19; j_gene: TRBJ1-1; d_gene: -; CDR3aa: CASTEGGGGLRAEAFF; CDR3nt: TGTGCCAGTACCGAAGGAGGTGGGGGCCTGAGGGCTGAAGCTTTCTTT
abundance: -; v_gene: TRBV28; j_gene: TRBJ1-3; d_gene: TRBD1; CDR3aa: CASSFRGQAGNTIYF; CDR3nt: TGTGCCAGCAGTTTCAGGGGGCAGGCTGGAAACACCATATATTTT
abundance: -; v_gene: TRBV5-1; j_gene: TRBJ2-7; d_gene: TRBD1; CDR3aa: CASSLGDRGTYEQYF; CDR3nt: TGCGCCAGCAGCCTCGGAGACAGGGGTACCTACGAGCAGTACTTC
abundance: -; v_gene: TRBV7-9; j_gene: TRBJ1-1; d_gene: TRBD1; CDR3aa: CASSETGQSAEAFF; CDR3nt: TGTGCCAGCAGCGAGACGGGACAGTCAGCTGAAGCTTTCTTT
abundance: -; v_gene: TRBV7-2; j_gene: TRBJ1-1; d_gene: -; CDR3aa: CASSLGQNTEAFF; CDR3nt: TGTGCCAGCAGCTTAGGACAGAACACTGAAGCTTTCTTT
abundance: once; v_gene: TRBV30; j_gene: TRBJ1-2; d_gene: -; CDR3aa: CAWSTGGDYTF; CDR3nt: TGTGCCTGGAGTACCGGGGGGGATTACACCTTC
abundance: -; v_gene: TRBV7-9; j_gene: TRBJ2-7; d_gene: -; CDR3aa: CASSPPQGWSYEQYF; CDR3nt: TGTGCCAGCAGCCCCCCACAGGGTTGGTCCTACGAGCAGTACTTC
abundance: -; v_gene: TRBV30; j_gene: TRBJ1-1; d_gene: -; CDR3aa: CAWSRADLNTEAFF; CDR3nt: TGTGCCTGGAGTCGTGCGGACCTGAACACTGAAGCTTTCTTT
abundance: once; v_gene: TRBV15; j_gene: TRBJ2-3; d_gene: -; CDR3aa: CATISGADTQYF; CDR3nt: TGTGCCACCATCTCAGGGGCAGATACGCAGTATTTT
abundance: -; v_gene: TRBV19; j_gene: TRBJ1-5; d_gene: -; CDR3aa: CASSIGSYSNQPQHF; CDR3nt: TGTGCCAGTAGTATAGGTAGTTATAGCAATCAGCCCCAGCATTTT
abundance: -; v_gene: TRBV30; j_gene: TRBJ1-2; d_gene: -; CDR3aa: CAWSAGSNYGYTF; CDR3nt: TGTGCCTGGAGTGCCGGCTCCAACTATGGCTACACCTTC